Below are 14 T cell receptor beta chains sequenced from a single sample in a study of CD8 T cells in Susac syndrome. Random hexamers served to reverse transcribe roughly 0.45 to 1 ug RNA. MiXCR was run by TCRdb on the immunoSEQ multiplex PCR reads, yielding one entry per CDR3 protein. The repertoire includes 100,000 to 150,000 distinct CDR3 sequences, roughly 94% of them detected once, and around 0.13% sits in the top ten. The sequencing sample was made of CD4+ T cells from PBMCs. These receptors came from a human donor with multiple sclerosis.

The chain uses TRBV7-2 and TRBJ2-2; no firm D call. The germline gives CDR1 SGHTA, CDR2 FQGNSA. The CDR3 covers 15 residues. V was pared by 1 base and J by 1 base, with 7 bases between. CDR3 amino acids: CASSLVLGNTGELFF. As DNA, the CDR3 is TGTGCCAGCAGCTTAGTTCTCGGGAACACCGGGGAGCTGTTTTTT. The variable domain in full, with the rest retrieved from reference TRBV7-2 and TRBJ2-2, is GAGVSQSPSNKVTEKGKDVELRCDPISGHTALYWYRQSLGQGLEFLIYFQGNSAPDKSGLPSDRFSAERTGGSVSTLTIQRTQQEDSAVYLCASSLVLGNTGELFFGEGSRLTVL.

The CDR3 nucleotides are TGCGCCAGCAGTACAGGGTATGAGCAGTTCTTC. Translating gives CASSTGYEQFF. The chain carries TRBV4-1 and TRBJ2-1; tentative D call: TRBD1 (6 bases). The germline V and J ends were trimmed by 6 bases and 8 bases, with 8 bases remaining between them. In germline, CDR1 is MGHRA, CDR2 YSYEKL. The CDR3 is 11 residues long.

The rearrangement links TRBV6-1 to TRBJ1-5; no reliable D call. Germline V gene sequence: CDR1 MNHNS, CDR2 SASEGT. The CDR3 is 14 residues long. V lost 8 bases to trimming and J lost 0 bases, with 11 bases between them. In nucleotides, the CDR3 is TGTGCCAGCTCCCGCACTTATAGCAATCAGCCCCAGCATTTT. This gives the protein CASSRTYSNQPQHF.

The genes are TRBV7-8 and TRBJ2-7; D unclear. Germline V gives CDR1 SGHVS, CDR2 FQNEAQ. Trimming removed 5 bases at V and 2 bases at J, with 10 bases between. This CDR3 is built from 13 residues. The CDR3: CASSGAVTYEQYF. The CDR3 DNA reads as TGTGCCAGCAGCGGCGCAGTGACCTACGAGCAGTACTTC.

The chain joins TRBV27 to TRBJ1-2; tentative D call: TRBD1 (6 bases). There are 15 residues in the CDR3. Germline V gene data show CDR1 as MNHEY and CDR2 as SMNVEV (reference sequence). V shed 3 bases and J shed 3 bases, with 14 bases lying between them. CDR3 residues: CASSFTGREDYGYTF. CDR3 coding DNA: TGTGCCAGCAGTTTTACAGGGCGGGAGGACTATGGCTACACCTTC.

The chain couples TRBV6-5 to TRBJ2-2; 15 bases match TRBD2. Per the germline V gene, CDR1 is MNHEY and CDR2 is SVGAGI. J lost 6 bases, V lost 8 bases, and 1 base had no gene match. This CDR3 is built from 14 residues. CDR3 DNA: TGTGCCAGCGGACTAGCGGGGGGGCCCGGGGAGCTGTTTTTT. Translation: CASGLAGGPGELFF.

This chain joins TRBV7-9 and TRBJ2-2; D not resolved. V was clipped by 0 bases and J by 4 bases, with 6 bases between them. Germline assignment: CDR1 SEHNR and CDR2 FQNEAQ (reference sequence). The CDR3 spans 14 residues. The DNA of the CDR3 is TGTGCCAGCAGCTTAGCTACCCTCACCGGGGAGCTGTTTTTT. This codes for CASSLATLTGELFF.

The rearrangement joins TRBV5-6 to TRBJ1-2; D gene unclear. CDR3 length equals 14 residues. Germline CDR1 reads SGHDT; CDR2 reads YYEEEE. V shed 0 bases and J shed 4 bases, with 10 bases lying between them. The CDR3 spells CASSLGSEGYGYTF. The CDR3 DNA reads TGTGCCAGCAGCTTGGGTTCAGAAGGCTATGGCTACACCTTC.

The chain combines TRBV20-1 with TRBJ2-1; D is tentatively TRBD1 or TRBD2 (5 bases each). Trimming removed 3 bases at V and 5 bases at J, with 11 bases between. This CDR3 comprises 13 residues. The germline gives CDR1 DFQATT, CDR2 SNEGSKA (reference sequence). CDR3 sequence: CSARGPGNNEQFF. CDR3 bases: TGCAGTGCTAGGGGACCCGGAAACAATGAGCAGTTCTTC.

The chain is built from TRBV20-1 and TRBJ2-3; D is unclear. The CDR3 is 13 amino acids. Germline CDR1 DFQATT, CDR2 SNEGSKA (reference sequence). Trimming removed 3 bases from V and 0 bases from J, with 7 bases in between. The CDR3 DNA follows: TGCAGTGCTAGTCTCCCGAGCACAGATACGCAGTATTTT. Its translation is CSASLPSTDTQYF.

The chain uses TRBV20-1 and TRBJ1-2; no definite D call. V lost 3 bases, J lost 6 bases, and 8 bases lay in between. The length of the CDR3 is 11 residues. Germline lookup yields CDR1 DFQATT and CDR2 SNEGSKA (reference sequence). The CDR3 sequence is CSASAFNGYTF. CDR3 nucleotides: TGCAGTGCTAGCGCTTTTAATGGCTACACCTTC.

The chain uses TRBV6-4 and TRBJ1-2, with TRBD1 matching 7 bases. CDR3 size: 14 residues. With V trimmed by 7 bases and J by 4 bases, 9 bases remained unmatched. Germline V gene lookup returns CDR1 MRHNA and CDR2 SNTAGT. The DNA of the CDR3 is TGTGCCAGCAAACTAACAGGGGCATCCTATGGCTACACCTTC. This codes for CASKLTGASYGYTF.

This chain connects TRBV15 to TRBJ1-4, with D unclear. CDR3 length: 17 amino acids. V was cut by 0 bases and J by 5 bases, with 16 bases left in between. Germline lookup yields CDR1 LNHNV and CDR2 YYDKDF (reference sequence). In DNA form, the CDR3 reads TGTGCCACCAGCAGAGATTTTCTTGTCGCCAGGAATGAAAAACTGTTTTTT. Protein: CATSRDFLVARNEKLFF.

The V gene is TRBV4-2, the J gene TRBJ1-2, with D maybe TRBD1 (5 bases). Per the germline V gene, CDR1 is LGHNA and CDR2 is YNFKEQ. V was shortened by 0 bases and J by 8 bases, with 19 bases between the two germline ends. The CDR3 totals 16 residues. This CDR3 is CASSQDVSSGGRGYTF. The CDR3 DNA follows: TGTGCCAGCAGCCAAGATGTGTCCAGCGGGGGTAGGGGCTACACCTTC.